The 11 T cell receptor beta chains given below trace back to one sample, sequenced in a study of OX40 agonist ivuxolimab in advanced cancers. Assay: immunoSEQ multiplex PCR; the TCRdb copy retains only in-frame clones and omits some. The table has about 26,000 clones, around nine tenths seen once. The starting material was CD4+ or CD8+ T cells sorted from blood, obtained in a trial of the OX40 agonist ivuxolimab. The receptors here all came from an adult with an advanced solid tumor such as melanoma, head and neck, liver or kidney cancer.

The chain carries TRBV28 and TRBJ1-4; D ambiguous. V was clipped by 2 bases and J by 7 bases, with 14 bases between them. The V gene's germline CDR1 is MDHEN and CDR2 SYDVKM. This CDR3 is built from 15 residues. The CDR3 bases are TGTGCCAGCAGTTTAGATCCGACGGGCGGTGAAAAACTGTTTTTT. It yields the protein CASSLDPTGGEKLFF.

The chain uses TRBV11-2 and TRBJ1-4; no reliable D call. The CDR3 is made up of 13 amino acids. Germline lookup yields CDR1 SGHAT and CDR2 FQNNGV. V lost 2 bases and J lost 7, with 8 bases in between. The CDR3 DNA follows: TGTGCCAGCAGCTTAAACCCCGGTGAAAAACTGTTTTTT. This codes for CASSLNPGEKLFF.

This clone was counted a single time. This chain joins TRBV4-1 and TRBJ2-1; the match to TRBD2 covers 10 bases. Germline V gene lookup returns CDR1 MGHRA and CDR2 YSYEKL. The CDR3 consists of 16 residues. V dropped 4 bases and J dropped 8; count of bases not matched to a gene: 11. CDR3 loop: CASSRSLAGNEDEQFF. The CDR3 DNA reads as TGCGCCAGCAGCCGCTCACTAGCGGGAAATGAGGATGAGCAGTTCTTC.

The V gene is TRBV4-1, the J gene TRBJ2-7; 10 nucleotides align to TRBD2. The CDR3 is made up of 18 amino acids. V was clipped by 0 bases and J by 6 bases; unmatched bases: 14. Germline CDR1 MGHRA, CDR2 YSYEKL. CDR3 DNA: TGCGCCAGCAGCCAAGAGCCCCGGCCATCTAGCGGGAGCCCCGAGCAGTACTTC. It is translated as CASSQEPRPSSGSPEQYF.

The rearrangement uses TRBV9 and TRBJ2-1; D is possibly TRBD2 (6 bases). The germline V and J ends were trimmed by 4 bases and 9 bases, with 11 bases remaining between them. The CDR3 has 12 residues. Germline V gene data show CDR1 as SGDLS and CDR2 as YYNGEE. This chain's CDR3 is CASSTWTTEQFF. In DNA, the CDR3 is TGTGCCAGCAGCACCTGGACTACTGAGCAGTTCTTC.

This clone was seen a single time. The CDR3 bases are TGTGCCAGTAGTTGGGGCACCGGGGAGCTGTTTTTT. Amino acids: CASSWGTGELFF. The chain combines TRBV19 with TRBJ2-2, with D unresolved. The CDR3 consists of 12 residues. The germline V and J ends were trimmed by 5 bases and 4 bases, with 5 bases remaining between them. Germline-derived CDR1 and CDR2 are LNHDA and SQIVND (reference sequence).

CDR3 in amino acids: CASSVDYYEQYF. CDR3 bases: TGTGCCAGCAGTGTGGACTACTACGAGCAGTACTTC. The chain employs TRBV6-1 and TRBJ2-7, with D perhaps matching TRBD2 (6 bases). CDR3 length: 12 residues. With 4 bases removed from V and 3 bases from J, the gap between germline ends came to 7 bases. Germline V lookup: CDR1 MNHNS, CDR2 SASEGT.

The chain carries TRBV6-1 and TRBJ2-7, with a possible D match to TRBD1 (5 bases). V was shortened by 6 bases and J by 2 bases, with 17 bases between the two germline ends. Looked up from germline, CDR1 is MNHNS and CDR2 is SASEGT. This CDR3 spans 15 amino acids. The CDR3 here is CASRTFQGGPYEQYF. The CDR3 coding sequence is TGTGCCAGCAGAACGTTTCAGGGTGGCCCCTACGAGCAGTACTTC.

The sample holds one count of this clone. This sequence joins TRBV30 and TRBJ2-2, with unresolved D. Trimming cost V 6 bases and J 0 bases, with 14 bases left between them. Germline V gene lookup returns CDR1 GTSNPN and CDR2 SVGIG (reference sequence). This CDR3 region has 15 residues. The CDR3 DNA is TGTGCCTGTTTCAGGCCACTATCGAACACCGGGGAGCTGTTTTTT. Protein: CACFRPLSNTGELFF.

As DNA, the CDR3 is TGTGCCAGCAGTTACTCCAGGACAGATATCTATGGCTACACCTTC. This codes for CASSYSRTDIYGYTF. V usage is TRBV6-5 and J usage is TRBJ1-2, with D possibly being TRBD1 (6 bases). CDR1 is MNHEY, CDR2 SVGAGI, per germline. V lost 0 bases to trimming and J lost 4 bases, with 12 bases between them. This CDR3 is 15 amino acids long.

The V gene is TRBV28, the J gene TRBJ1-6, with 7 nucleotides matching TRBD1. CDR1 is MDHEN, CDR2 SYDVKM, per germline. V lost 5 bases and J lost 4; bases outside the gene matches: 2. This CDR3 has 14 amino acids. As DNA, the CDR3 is TGTGCCAGCAGTCAGGGACAGTATAATTCACCCCTCCACTTT. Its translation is CASSQGQYNSPLHF.